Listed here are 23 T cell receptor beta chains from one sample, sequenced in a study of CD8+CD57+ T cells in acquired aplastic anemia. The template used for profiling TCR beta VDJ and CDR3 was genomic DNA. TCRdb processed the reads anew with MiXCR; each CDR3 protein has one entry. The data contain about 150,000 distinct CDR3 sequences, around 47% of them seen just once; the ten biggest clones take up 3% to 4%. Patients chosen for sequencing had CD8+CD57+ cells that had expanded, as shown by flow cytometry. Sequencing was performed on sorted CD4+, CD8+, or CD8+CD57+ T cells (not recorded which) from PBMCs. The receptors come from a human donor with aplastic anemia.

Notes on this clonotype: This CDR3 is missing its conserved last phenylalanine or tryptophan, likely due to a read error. The CDR3: CAGSLGSGYTL. The CDR3 coding sequence is TGTGCCGGCAGCTTGGGGAGTGGCTACACCCTC. The chain is built from TRBV7-2 and TRBJ1-2; D not resolved. Germline V gives CDR1 SGHTA, CDR2 FQGNSA. This CDR3 comprises 11 residues.

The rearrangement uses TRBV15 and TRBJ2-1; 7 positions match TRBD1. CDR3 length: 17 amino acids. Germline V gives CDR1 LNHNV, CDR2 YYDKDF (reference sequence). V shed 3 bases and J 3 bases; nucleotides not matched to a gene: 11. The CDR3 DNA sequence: TGTGCCACCAGCAGGGACAGCCTGAGGACAGGCTACAATGAGCAGTTCTTC. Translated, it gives CATSRDSLRTGYNEQFF.

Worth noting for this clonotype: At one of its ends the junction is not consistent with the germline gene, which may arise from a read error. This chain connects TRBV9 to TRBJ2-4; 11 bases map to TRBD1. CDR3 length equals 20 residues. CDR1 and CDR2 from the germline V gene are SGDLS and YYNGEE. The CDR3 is CASSVEGVEVGQGAKTIQYF. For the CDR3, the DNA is TGTGCCAGCAGCGTAGAAGGAGTCGAAGTTGGACAGGGGGCCAAAACCATTCAGTACTTC.

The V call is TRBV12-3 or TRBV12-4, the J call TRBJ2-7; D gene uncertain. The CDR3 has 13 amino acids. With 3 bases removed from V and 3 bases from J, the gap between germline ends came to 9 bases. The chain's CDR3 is CASSFGQYYEQYF. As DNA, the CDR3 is TGTGCCAGCAGTTTTGGTCAGTACTACGAGCAGTACTTC.

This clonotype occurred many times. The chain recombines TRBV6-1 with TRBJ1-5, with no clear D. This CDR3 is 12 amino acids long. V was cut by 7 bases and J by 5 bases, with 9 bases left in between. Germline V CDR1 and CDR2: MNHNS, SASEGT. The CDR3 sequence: CASTRADQPQHF. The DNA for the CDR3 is TGTGCCAGCACCCGGGCCGATCAGCCCCAGCATTTT.

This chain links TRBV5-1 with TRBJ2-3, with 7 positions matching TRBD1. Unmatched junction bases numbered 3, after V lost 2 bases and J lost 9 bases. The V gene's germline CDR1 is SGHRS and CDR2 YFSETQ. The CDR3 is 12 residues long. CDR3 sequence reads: CASSFGTATQYF. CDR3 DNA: TGCGCCAGCAGCTTCGGGACAGCGACGCAGTATTTT.

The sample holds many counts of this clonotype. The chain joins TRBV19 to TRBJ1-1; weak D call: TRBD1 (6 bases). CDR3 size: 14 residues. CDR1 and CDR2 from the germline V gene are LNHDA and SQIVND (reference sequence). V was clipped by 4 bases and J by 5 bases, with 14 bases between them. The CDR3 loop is CASSKQGRGTEAFF. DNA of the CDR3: TGTGCCAGTAGTAAACAGGGTCGAGGGACTGAAGCTTTCTTT.

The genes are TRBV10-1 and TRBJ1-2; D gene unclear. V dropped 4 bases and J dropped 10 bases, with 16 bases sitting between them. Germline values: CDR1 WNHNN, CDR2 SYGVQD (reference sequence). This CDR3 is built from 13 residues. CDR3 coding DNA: TGCGCCAGCAGTGTGGGCGATCGTGTGGTCTACACCTTC. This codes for CASSVGDRVVYTF.

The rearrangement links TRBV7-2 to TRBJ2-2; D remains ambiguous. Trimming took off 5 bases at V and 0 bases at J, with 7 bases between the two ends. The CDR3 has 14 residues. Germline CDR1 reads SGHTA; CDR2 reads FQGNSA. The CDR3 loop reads CASSQDPNTGELFF. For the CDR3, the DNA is TGTGCCAGCAGCCAAGATCCGAACACCGGGGAGCTGTTTTTT.

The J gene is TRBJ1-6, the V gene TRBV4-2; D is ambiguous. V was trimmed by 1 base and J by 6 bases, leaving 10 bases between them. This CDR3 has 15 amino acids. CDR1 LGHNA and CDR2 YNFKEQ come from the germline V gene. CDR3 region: CASSQVGEGNSPLHF. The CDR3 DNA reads TGTGCCAGCAGCCAAGTCGGGGAGGGTAATTCACCCCTCCACTTT.

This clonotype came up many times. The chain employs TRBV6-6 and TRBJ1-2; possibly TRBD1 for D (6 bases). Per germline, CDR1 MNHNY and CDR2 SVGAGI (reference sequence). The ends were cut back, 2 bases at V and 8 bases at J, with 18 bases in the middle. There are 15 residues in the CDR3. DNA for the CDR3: TGTGCCAGCAGTTACACGACAGGTCGGGCAGGAGGCTACACCTTC. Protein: CASSYTTGRAGGYTF.

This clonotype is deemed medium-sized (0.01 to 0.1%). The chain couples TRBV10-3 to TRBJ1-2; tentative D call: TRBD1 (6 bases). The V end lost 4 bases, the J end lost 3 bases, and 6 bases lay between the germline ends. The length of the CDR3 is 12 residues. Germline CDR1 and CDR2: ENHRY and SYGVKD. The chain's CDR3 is CAISGTDYGYTF. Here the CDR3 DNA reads TGTGCCATCAGTGGGACAGACTATGGCTACACCTTC.

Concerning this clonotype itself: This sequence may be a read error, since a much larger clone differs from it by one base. Written as DNA, the CDR3 is TGTGCCAGCAGTGACCAGCGGGGGGGTAAGCAGTTCTTC. Translating it yields CASSDQRGGKQFF. This sequence joins TRBV6-1 and TRBJ2-1; 10 nucleotides align to TRBD2. V trimming: 3 bases; J trimming: 11 bases; junction bases outside the gene matches: 4. The CDR3 runs 13 residues. Germline V CDR1 and CDR2: MNHNS, SASEGT.

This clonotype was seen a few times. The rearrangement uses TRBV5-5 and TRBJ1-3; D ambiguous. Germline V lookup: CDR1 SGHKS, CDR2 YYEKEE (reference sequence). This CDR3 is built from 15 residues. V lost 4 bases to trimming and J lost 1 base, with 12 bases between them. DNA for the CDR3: TGTGCCAGCAGCGTATTTCAGGAGTCTGGAAACACCATATATTTT. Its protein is CASSVFQESGNTIYF.

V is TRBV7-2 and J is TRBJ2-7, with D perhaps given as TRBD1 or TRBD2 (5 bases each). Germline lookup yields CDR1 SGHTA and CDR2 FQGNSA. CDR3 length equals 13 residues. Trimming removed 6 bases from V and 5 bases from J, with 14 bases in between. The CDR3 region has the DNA TGTGCCAGCAGACCTACCCGGGGACACGAGCAGTACTTC. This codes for CASRPTRGHEQYF. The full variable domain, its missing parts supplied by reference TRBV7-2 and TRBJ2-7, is GAGVSQSPSNKVTEKGKDVELRCDPISGHTALYWYRQSLGQGLEFLIYFQGNSAPDKSGLPSDRFSAERTGGSVSTLTIQRTQQEDSAVYLCASRPTRGHEQYFGPGTRLTVT.

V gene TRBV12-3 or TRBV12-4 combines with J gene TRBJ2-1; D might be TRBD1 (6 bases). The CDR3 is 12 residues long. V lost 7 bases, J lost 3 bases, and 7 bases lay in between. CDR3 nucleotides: TGTGCCAGCAAGGGGGACTACAATGAGCAGTTCTTC. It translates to CASKGDYNEQFF.

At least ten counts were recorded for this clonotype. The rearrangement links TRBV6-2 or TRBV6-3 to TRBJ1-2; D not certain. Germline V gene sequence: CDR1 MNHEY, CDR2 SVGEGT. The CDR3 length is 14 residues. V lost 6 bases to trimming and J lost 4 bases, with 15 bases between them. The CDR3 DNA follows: TGTGCCAGCAGCTTCGGGGAAGGTGTCTATGGCTACACCTTC. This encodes CASSFGEGVYGYTF.

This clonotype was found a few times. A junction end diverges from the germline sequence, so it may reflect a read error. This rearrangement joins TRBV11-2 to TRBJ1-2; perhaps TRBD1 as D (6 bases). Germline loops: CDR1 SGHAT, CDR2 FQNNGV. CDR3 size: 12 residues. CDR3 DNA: TGTGCCAGCAGATTAGGGGGGTATGGCTACACCTTC. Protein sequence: CASRLGGYGYTF.

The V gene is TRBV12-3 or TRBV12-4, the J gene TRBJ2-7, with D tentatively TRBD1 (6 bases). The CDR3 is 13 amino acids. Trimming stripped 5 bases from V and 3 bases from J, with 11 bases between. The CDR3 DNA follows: TGTGCCAGCAGTCCCCAACAGGGCTACGAGCAGTACTTC. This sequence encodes CASSPQQGYEQYF.

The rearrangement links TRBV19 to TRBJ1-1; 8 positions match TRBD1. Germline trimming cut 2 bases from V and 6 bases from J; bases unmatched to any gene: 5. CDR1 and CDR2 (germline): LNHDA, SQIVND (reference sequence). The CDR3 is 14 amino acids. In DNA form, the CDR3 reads TGTGCCAGTAGTATACAGGGGGCTGGCGCTGAAGCTTTCTTT. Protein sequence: CASSIQGAGAEAFF. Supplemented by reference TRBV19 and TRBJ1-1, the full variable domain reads DGGITQSPKYLFRKEGQNVTLSCEQNLNHDAMYWYRQDPGQGLRLIYYSQIVNDFQKGDIAEGYSVSREKKESFPLTVTSAQKNPTAFYLCASSIQGAGAEAFFGQGTRLTVV.

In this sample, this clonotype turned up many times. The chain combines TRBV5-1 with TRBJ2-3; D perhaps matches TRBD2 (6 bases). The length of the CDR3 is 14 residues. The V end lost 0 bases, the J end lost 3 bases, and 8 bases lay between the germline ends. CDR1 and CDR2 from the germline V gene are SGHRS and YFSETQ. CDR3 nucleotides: TGCGCCAGCAGCTTGGCGGGGGAGACAGATACGCAGTATTTT. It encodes CASSLAGETDTQYF.

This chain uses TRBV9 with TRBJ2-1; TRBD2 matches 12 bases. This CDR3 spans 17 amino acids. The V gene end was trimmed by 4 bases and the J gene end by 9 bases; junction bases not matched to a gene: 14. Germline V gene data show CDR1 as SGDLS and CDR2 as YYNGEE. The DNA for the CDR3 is TGTGCCAGCAGCTACACCCCTAGCGGGGGGGACCCGGGTGAGCAGTTCTTC. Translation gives CASSYTPSGGDPGEQFF.

CDR3 protein: CAISPGTLNQPQHF. The CDR3, as DNA: TGTGCCATCAGTCCCGGGACCCTTAATCAGCCCCAGCATTTT. V gene TRBV10-3 combines with J gene TRBJ1-5; perhaps TRBD1 as D (5 bases). Trimming took off 5 bases at V and 4 bases at J, with 12 bases between the two ends. This CDR3 is built from 14 residues. CDR1 is ENHRY and CDR2 is SYGVKD in the germline V gene.